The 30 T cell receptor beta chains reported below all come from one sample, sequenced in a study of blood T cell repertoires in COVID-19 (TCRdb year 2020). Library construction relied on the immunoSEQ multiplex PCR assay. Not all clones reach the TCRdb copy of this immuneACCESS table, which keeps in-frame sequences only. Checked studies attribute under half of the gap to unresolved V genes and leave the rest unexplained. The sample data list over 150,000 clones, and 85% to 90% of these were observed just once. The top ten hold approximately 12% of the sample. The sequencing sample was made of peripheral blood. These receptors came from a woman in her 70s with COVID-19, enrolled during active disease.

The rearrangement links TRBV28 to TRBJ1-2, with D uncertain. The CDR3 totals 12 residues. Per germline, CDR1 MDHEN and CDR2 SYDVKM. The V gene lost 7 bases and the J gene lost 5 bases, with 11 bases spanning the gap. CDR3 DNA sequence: TGTGCCAGCAAGAGTTTGGAGTATGGCTACACCTTC. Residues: CASKSLEYGYTF.

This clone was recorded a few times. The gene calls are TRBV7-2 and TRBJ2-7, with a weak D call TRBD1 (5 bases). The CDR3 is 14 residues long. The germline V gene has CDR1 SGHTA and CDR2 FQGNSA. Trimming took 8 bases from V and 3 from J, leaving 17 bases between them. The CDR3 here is CASAVTGFLYEQYF. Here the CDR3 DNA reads TGTGCCAGCGCCGTCACAGGCTTTCTCTACGAGCAGTACTTC.

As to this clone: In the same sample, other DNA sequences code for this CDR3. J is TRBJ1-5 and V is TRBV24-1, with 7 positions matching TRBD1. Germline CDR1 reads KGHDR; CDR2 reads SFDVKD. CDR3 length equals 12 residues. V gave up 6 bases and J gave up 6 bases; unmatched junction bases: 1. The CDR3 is CATSTGAQPQHF. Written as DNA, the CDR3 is TGTGCCACCAGTACAGGGGCTCAGCCCCAGCATTTT.

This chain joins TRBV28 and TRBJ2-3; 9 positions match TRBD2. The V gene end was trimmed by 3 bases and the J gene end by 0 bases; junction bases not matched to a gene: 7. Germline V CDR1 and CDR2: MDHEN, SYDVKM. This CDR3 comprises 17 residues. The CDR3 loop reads CASSLGLAGTSTDTQYF. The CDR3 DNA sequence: TGTGCCAGCAGTTTGGGCCTAGCGGGGACTAGCACAGATACGCAGTATTTT.

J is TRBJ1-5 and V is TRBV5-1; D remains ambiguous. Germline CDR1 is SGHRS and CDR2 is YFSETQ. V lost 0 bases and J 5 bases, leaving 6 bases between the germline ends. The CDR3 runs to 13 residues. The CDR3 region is CASSLASDQPQHF. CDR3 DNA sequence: TGCGCCAGCAGCTTGGCGAGCGATCAGCCCCAGCATTTT.

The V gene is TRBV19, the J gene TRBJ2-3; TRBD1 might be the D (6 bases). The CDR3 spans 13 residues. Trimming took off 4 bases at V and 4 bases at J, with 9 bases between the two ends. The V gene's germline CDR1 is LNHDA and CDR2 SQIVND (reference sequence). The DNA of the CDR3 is TGTGCCAGTAGTAATTCAGGGGCAGATACGCAGTATTTT. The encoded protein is CASSNSGADTQYF.

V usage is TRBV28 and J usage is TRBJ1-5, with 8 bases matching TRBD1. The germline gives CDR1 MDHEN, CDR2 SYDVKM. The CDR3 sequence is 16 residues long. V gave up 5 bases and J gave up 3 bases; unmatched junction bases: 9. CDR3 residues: CASSPPGGAINQPQHF. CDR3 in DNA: TGTGCCAGCAGTCCCCCAGGGGGCGCAATCAATCAGCCCCAGCATTTT.

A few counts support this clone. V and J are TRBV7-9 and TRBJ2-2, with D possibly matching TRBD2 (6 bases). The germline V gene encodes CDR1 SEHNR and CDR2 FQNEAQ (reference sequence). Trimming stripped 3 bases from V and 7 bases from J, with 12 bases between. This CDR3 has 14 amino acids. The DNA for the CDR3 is TGTGCCAGCAGCTTTATACGGCGGGGCGGGGAGCTGTTTTTT. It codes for CASSFIRRGGELFF.

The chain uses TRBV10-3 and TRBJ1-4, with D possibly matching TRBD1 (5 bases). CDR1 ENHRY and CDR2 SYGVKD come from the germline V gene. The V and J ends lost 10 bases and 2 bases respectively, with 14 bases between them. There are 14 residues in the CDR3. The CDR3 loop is CATSTTATNEKLFF. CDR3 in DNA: TGTGCCACATCCACGACAGCCACTAATGAAAAACTGTTTTTT.

CDR3 sequence reads: CSASRTQPNYGYTF. The CDR3 nucleotides read TGCAGTGCTAGTAGGACACAACCTAACTATGGCTACACCTTC. The chain is built from TRBV20-1 and TRBJ1-2, with D tentatively TRBD1 (5 bases). Per germline, CDR1 DFQATT and CDR2 SNEGSKA (reference sequence). This CDR3 is built from 14 residues. The V end was cut by 3 bases, the J end by 0 bases, with 11 bases between.

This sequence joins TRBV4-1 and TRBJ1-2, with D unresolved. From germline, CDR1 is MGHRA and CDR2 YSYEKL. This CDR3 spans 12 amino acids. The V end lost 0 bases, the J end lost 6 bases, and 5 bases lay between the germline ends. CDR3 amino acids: CASSQERNGYTF. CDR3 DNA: TGCGCCAGCAGCCAAGAGCGGAATGGCTACACCTTC.

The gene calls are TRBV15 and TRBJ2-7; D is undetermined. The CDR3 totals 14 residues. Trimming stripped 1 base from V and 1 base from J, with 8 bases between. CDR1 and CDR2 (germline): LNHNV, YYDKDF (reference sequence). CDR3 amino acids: CATSRGQASYEQYF. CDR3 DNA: TGTGCCACCAGCAGAGGACAAGCATCCTACGAGCAGTACTTC.

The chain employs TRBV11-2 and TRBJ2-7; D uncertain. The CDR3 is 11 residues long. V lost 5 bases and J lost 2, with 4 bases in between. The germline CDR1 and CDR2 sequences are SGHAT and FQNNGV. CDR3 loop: CASSTTYEQYF. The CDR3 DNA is TGTGCCAGCAGCACAACCTACGAGCAGTACTTC.

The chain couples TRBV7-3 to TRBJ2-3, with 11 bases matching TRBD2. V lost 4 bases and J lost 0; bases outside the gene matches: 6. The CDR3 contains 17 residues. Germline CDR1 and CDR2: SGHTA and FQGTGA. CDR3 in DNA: TGTGCCAGCAGCTACTCAAGGACTAGCGGGAGCACAGATACGCAGTATTTT. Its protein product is CASSYSRTSGSTDTQYF.

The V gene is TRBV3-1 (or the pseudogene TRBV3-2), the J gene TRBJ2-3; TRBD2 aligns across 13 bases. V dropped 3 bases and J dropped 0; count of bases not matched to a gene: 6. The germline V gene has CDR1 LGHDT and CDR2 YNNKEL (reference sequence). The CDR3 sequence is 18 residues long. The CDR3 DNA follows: TGTGCCAGCAGCCACAGGACTAGCGGGAGTTCTAGCACAGATACGCAGTATTTT. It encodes CASSHRTSGSSSTDTQYF.

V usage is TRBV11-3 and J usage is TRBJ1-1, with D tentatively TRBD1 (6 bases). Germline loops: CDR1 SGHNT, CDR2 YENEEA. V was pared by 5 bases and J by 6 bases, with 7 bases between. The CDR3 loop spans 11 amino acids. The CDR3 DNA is TGTGCCAGCAGCAGGGGGTCTGAAGCTTTCTTT. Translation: CASSRGSEAFF.

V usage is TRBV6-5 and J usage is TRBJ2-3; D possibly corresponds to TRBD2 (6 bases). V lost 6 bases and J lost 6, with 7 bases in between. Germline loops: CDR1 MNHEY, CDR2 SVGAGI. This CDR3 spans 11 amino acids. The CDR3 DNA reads TGTGCCAGCAGACGGGGGGATACGCAGTATTTT. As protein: CASRRGDTQYF.

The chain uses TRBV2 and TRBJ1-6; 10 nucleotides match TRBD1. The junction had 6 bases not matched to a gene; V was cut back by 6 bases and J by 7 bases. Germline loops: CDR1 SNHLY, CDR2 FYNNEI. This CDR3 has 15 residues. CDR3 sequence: CASRGRQGANSPLHF. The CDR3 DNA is TGTGCCAGCAGAGGGAGACAGGGGGCGAATTCACCCCTCCACTTT.

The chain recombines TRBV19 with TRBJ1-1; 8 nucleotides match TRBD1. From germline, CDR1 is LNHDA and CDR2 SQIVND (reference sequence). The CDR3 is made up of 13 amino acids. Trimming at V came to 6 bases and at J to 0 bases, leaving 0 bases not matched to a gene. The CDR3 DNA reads TGTGCCAGTAGGGGACAGGTGAACACTGAAGCTTTCTTT. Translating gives CASRGQVNTEAFF.

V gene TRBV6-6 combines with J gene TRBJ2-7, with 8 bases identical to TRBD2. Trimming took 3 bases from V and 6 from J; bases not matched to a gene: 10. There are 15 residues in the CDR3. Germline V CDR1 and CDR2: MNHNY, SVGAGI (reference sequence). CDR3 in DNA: TGTGCCAGCAGTTATCAGGCTAGCGGGTATCTCGAGCAGTACTTC. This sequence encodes CASSYQASGYLEQYF.

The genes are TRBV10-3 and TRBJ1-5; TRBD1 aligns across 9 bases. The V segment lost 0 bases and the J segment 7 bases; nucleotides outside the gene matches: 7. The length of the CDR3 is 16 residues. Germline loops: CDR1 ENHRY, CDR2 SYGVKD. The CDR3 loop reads CAISESGQGGRQPQHF. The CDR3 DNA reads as TGTGCCATCAGTGAGTCGGGACAGGGAGGGCGGCAGCCCCAGCATTTT.

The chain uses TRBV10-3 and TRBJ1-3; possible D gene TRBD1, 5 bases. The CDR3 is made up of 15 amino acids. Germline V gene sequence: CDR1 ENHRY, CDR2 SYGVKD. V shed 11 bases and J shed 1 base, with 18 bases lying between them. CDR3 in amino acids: CAVTQGPSSGNTIYF. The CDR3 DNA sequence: TGTGCCGTAACCCAGGGTCCCTCTTCTGGAAACACCATATATTTT.

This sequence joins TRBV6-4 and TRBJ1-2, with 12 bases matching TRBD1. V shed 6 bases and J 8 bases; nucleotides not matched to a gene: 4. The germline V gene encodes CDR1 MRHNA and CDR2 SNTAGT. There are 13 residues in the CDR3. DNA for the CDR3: TGTGCCAGCAGGGGGACAGGGGGCAACGGCTACACCTTC. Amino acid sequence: CASRGTGGNGYTF.

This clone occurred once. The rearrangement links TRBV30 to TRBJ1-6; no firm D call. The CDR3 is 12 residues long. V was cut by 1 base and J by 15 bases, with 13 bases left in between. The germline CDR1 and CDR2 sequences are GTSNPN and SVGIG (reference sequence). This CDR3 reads CAWSGGRKFLHF. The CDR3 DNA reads TGTGCCTGGAGTGGCGGCCGAAAGTTCCTCCACTTT.

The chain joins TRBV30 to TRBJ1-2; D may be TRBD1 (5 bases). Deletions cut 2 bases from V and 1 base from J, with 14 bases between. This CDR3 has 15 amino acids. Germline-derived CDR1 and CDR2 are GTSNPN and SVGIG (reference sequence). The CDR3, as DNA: TGTGCCTGGAGTTGGCGAAGGGGTGATAACTATGGCTACACCTTC. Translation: CAWSWRRGDNYGYTF. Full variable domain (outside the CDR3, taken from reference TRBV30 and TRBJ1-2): SQTIHQWPATLVQPVGSPLSLECTVEGTSNPNLYWYRQAAGRGLQLLFYSVGIGQISSEVPQNLSASRPQDRQFILSSKKLLLSDSGFYLCAWSWRRGDNYGYTFGSGTRLTVV.

Written as DNA, the CDR3 is TGTGCCAGCAGCTTGGTACAGGCGGAGACCCAGTACTTC. It codes for CASSLVQAETQYF. The chain uses TRBV5-6 and TRBJ2-5, with a weak D call TRBD1 (5 bases). The CDR3 length is 13 residues. Germline-derived CDR1 and CDR2 are SGHDT and YYEEEE. Trimming cost V 0 bases and J 5 bases, with 8 bases left between them.

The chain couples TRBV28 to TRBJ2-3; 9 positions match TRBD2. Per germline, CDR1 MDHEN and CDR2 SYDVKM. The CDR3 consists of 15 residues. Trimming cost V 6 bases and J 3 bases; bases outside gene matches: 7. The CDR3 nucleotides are TGTGCCAGCAGACCTAGCGGGATTGGGACAGATACGCAGTATTTT. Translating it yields CASRPSGIGTDTQYF.

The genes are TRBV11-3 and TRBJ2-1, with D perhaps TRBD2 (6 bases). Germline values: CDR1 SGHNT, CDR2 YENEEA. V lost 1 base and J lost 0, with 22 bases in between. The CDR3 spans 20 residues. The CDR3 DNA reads TGTGCCAGCAGCTTAGGGGTCTTTCGCGGGATCCCCAGCTCCTACAATGAGCAGTTCTTC. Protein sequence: CASSLGVFRGIPSSYNEQFF.

CDR3 DNA: TGTGCCAGCAGTGATAGGGACAGCGCCAAGCAGTTCTTC. It translates to CASSDRDSAKQFF. This chain links TRBV25-1 with TRBJ2-1; 7 bases are shared with TRBD1. Trimming cost V 3 bases and J 11 bases; bases outside gene matches: 7. Germline values: CDR1 MGHDK, CDR2 SYGVNS. This CDR3 comprises 13 residues.

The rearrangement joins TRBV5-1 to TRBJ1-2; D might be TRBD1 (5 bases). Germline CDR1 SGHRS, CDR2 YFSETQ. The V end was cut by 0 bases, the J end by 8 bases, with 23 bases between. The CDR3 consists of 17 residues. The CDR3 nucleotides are TGCGCCAGCAGCTTGGCCGGCCAGCCTACAGGACGGCTGGGCTACACCTTC. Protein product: CASSLAGQPTGRLGYTF.